This T cell receptor (beta chain) was recovered during a study of blood T cell repertoires in COVID-19. Authors' methods: Nucleated cell number was recorded as an estimate derived from reference gene primer amplification. Method: immunoSEQ multiplex PCR; TCRdb's copy keeps in-frame clones and lacks some. The V and J calls and the clone size are those of that table, but D and trimming were determined from the DNA. Found here are around 220,000 clones, approximately 81% of them singletons; the top ten hold 10%. Germline CDR1 SGHRS, CDR2 YFSETQ. The CDR3 extends over 16 amino acids. With 1 base clipped from V and 0 bases from J, the junction kept 6 bases outside the gene matches. A few counts support this clone.

This TCR came from an elderly woman with acute or convalescent COVID-19. Sequencing was carried out using peripheral blood. The chain combines TRBV5-1 with TRBJ1-1; the match to TRBD1 covers 7 bases. The CDR3 protein is CASSLSGQAMNTEAFF. The CDR3 bases are TGCGCCAGCAGCTTGAGTGGACAGGCTATGAACACTGAAGCTTTCTTT.